The present T cell receptor beta chain was sequenced within a study of T cells in Graves' hyperthyroidism and ophthalmopathy. Trimming at V came to 5 bases and at J to 0 bases, leaving 7 bases not matched to a gene. In germline, CDR1 is SNHLY, CDR2 FYNNEI. This CDR3 comprises 18 residues. Amplification of TCR beta CDR3 regions used RNA as the template. Primed by the HTBI set, a first-round RT-PCR was run on the TCR CDR3. In TCRdb, the multiplex PCR reads were re-called with MiXCR into one record per CDR3 protein. The table records roughly 740,000 distinct CDR3 sequences, roughly 15% of them present only once. This clonotype was detected only a few times. Its specificity is not known. Study-wide results and caveats: Blood also carried most thyroid clonotypes expanded above 0.001. Progression to ophthalmopathy was predicted a median of 6.5 months early. Through a model of 13 V-J features, ophthalmopathy was separated from stable hyperthyroidism.

Stable disease denoted Graves' hyperthyroidism without ophthalmopathy progression within 18 months. The material sequenced was blood. The TCR sequence derives from a young man with Graves' hyperthyroidism. This sequence joins TRBV2 and TRBJ2-1; 13 bases are shared with TRBD2. CDR3 in amino acids: CASSSTSGRTASYNEQFF. CDR3 sequence (DNA): TGTGCCAGCAGTTCGACTAGCGGGAGGACCGCCTCCTACAATGAGCAGTTCTTC.